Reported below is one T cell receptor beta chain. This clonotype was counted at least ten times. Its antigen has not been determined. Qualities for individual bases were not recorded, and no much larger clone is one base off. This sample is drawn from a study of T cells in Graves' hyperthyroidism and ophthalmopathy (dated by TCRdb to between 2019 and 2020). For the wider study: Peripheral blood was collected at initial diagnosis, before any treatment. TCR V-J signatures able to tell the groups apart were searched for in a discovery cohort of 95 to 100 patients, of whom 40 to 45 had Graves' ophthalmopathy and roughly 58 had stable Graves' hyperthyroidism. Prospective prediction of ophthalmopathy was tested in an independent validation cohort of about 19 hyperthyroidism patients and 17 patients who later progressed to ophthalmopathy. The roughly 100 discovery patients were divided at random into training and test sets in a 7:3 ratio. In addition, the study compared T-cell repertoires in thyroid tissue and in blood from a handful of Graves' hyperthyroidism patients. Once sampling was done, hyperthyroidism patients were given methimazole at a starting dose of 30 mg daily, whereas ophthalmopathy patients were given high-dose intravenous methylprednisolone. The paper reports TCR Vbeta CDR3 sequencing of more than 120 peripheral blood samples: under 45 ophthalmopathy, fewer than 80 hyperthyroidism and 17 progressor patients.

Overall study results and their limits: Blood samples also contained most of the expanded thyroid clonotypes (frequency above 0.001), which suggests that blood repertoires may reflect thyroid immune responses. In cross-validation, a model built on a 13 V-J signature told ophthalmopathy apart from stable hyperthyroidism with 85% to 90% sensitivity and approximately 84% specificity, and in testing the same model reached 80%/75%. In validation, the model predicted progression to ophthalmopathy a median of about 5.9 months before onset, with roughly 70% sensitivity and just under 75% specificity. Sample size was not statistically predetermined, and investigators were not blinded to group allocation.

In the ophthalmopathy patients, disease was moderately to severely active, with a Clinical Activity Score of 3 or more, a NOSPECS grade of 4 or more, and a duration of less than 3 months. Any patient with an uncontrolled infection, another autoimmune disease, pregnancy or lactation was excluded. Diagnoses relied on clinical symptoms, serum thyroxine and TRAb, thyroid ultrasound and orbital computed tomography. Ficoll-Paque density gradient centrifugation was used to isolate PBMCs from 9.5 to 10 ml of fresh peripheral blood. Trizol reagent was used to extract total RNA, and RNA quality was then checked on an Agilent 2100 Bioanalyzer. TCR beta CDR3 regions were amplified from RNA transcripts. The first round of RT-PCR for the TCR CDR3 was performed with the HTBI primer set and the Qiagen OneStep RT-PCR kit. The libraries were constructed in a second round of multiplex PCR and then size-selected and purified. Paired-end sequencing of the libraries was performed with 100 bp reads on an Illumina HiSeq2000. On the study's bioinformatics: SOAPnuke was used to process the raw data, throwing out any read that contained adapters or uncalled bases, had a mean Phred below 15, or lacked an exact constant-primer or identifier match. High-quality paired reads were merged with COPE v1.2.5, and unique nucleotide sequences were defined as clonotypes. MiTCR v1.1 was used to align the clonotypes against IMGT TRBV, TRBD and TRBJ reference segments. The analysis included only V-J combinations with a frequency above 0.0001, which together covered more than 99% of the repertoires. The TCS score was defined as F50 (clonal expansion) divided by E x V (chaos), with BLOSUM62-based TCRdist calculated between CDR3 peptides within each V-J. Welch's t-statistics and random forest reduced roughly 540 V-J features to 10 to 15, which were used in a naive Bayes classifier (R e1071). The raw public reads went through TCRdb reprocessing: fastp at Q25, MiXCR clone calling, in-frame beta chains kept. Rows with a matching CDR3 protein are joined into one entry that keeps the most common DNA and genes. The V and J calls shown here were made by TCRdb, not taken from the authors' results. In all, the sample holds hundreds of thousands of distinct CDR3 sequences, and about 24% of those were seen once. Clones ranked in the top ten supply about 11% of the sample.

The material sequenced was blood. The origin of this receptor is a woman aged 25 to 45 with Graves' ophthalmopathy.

The CDR3 reads as follows: CSVEGAALTEAFF. The sequence in DNA is TGCAGCGTTGAAGGGGCAGCCCTCACTGAAGCTTTCTTT. In this chain, TRBV29-1 is recombined with TRBJ1-1; no D gene call is confident. Counted from cysteine to phenylalanine, this CDR3 has 13 amino acids. CDR3 DNA only is kept here, 39 bases in frame from base 1. V drops 1 base and J drops 4 bases, leaving 10 bases in between. Per the germline V gene, SQVTM is the CDR1 and ANQGSEA is the CDR2.